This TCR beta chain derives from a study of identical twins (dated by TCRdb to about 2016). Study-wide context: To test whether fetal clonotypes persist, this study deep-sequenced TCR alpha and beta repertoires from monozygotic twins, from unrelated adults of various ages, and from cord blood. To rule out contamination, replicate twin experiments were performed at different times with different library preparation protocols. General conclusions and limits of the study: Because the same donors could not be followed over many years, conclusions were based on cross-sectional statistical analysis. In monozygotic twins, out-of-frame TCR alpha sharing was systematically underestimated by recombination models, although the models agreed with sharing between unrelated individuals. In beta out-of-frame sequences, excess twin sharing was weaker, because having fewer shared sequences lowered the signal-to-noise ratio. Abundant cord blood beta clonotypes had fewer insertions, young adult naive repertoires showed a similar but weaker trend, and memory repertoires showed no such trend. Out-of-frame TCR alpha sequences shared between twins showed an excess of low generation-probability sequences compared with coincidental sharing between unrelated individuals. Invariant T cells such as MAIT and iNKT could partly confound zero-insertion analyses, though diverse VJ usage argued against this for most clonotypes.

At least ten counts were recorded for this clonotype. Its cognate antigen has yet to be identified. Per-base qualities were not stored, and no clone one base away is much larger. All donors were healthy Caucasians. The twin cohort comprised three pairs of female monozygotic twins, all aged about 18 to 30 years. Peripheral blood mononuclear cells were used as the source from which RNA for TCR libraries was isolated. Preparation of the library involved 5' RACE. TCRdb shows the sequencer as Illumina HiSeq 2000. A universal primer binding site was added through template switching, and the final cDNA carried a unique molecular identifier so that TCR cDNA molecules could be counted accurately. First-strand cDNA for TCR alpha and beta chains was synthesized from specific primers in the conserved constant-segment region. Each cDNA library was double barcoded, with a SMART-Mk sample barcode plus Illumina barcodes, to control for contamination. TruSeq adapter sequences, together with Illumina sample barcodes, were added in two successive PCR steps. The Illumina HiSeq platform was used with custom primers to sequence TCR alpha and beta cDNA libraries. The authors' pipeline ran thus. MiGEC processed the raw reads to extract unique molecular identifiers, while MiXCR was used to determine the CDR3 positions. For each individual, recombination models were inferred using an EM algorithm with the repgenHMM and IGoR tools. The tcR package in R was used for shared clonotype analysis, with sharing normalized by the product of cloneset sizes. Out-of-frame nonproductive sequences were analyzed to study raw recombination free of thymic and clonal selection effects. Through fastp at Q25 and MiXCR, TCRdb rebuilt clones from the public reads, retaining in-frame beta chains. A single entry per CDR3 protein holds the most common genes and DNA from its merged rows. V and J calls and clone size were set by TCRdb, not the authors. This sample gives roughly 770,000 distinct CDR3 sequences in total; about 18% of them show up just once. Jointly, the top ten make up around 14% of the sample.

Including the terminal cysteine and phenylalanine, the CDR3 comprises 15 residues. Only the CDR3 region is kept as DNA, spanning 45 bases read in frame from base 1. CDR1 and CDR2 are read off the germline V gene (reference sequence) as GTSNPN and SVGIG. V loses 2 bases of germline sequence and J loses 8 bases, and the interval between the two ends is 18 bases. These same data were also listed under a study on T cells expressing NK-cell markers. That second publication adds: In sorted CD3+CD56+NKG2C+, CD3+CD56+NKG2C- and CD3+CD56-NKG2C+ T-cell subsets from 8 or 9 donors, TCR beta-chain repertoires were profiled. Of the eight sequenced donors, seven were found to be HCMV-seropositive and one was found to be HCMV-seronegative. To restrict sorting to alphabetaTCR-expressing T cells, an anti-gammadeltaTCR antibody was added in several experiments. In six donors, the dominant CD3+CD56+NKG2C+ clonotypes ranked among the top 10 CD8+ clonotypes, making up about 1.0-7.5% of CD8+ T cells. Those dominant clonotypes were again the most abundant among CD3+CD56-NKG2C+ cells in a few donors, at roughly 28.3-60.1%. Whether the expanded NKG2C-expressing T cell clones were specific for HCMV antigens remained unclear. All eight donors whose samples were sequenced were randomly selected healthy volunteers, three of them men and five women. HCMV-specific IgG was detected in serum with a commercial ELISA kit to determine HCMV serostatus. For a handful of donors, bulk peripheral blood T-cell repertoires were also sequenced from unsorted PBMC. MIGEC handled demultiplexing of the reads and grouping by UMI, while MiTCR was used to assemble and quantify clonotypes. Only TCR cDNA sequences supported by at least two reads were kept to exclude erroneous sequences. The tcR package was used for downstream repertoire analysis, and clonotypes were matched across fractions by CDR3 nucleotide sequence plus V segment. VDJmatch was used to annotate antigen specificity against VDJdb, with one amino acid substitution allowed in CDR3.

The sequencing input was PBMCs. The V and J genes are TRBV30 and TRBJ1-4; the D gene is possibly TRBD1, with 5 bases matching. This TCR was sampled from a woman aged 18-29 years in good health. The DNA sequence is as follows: TGTGCCTGGAGTCGTACGGAAGGGGTTACGGAAAAACTGTTTTTT. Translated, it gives CAWSRTEGVTEKLFF.